The entry below describes one T cell receptor (beta chain). Produced via immunoSEQ multiplex PCR; TCRdb's table is partial and in-frame only. The sample lists roughly 400,000 clones, around nine tenths seen once, with more than 6% in the top ten. This sample was taken from a study of control samples from healthy donors and cancer patients. CDR1 is MGHRA, CDR2 YSYEKL, per germline. The CDR3 sequence is 18 residues long. The ends were cut back, 0 bases at V and 4 bases at J, with 21 bases in the middle. This sequence joins TRBV4-1 and TRBJ1-2; TRBD1 is a possible D gene (5 bases). Source material: PBMCs. The sequence derives from a man aged 35-49 years with head and neck cancer. This CDR3 reads CASSQDDTTQGRGYGYTF. The DNA of the CDR3 is TGCGCCAGCAGCCAAGATGATACCACCCAGGGTCGGGGCTATGGCTACACCTTC.